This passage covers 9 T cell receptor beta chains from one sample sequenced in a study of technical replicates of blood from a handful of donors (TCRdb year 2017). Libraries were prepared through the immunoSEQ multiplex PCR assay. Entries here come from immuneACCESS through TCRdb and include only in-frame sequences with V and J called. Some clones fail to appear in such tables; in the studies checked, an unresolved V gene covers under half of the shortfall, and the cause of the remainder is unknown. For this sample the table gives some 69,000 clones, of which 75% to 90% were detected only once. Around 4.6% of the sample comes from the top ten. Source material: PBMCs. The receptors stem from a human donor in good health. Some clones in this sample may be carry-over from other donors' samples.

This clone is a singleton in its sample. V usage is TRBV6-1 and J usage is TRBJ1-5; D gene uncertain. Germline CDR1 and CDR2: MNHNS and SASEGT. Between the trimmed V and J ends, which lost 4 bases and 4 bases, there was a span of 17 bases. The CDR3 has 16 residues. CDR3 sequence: CASSGALHPGNQPQHF. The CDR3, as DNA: TGTGCCAGCAGTGGGGCTCTCCACCCTGGGAATCAGCCCCAGCATTTT.

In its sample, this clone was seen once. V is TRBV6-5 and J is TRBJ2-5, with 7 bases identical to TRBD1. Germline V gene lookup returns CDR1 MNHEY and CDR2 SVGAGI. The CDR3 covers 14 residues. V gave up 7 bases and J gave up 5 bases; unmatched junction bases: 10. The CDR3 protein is CASKQGNRGETQYF. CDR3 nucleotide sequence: TGTGCCAGCAAACAGGGGAACAGGGGTGAGACCCAGTACTTC.

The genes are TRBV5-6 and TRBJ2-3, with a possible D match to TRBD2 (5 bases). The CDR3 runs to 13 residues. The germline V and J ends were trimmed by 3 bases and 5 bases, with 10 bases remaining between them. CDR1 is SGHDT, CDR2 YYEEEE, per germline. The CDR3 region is CASSSVGIDTQYF. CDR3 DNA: TGTGCCAGCAGCTCCGTCGGGATAGATACGCAGTATTTT.

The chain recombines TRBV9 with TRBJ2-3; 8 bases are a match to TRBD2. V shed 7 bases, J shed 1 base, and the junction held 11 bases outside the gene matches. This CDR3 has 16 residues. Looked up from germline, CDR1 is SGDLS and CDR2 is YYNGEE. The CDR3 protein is CASSHGGASGTDTQYF. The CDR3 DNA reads TGTGCCAGCTCCCACGGGGGGGCTAGCGGCACAGATACGCAGTATTTT.

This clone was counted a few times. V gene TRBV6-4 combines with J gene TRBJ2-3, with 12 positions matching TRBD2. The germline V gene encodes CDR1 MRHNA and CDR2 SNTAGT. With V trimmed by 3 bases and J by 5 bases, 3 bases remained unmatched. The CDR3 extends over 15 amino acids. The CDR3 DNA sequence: TGTGCCAGCAGTGAACTAGCGGGGGGCGTAGATACGCAGTATTTT. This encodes CASSELAGGVDTQYF.

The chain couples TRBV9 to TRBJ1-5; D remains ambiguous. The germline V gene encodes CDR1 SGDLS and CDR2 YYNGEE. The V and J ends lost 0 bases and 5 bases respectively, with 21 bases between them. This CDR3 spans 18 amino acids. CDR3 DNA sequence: TGTGCCAGCAGCGTAGTCGAGGAGCGGGAAAATTTTTATCAGCCCCAGCATTTT. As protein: CASSVVEERENFYQPQHF. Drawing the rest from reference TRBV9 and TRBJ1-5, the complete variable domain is DSGVTQTPKHLITATGQRVTLRCSPRSGDLSVYWYQQSLDQGLQFLIQYYNGEERAKGNILERFSAQQFPDLHSELNLSSLELGDSALYFCASSVVEERENFYQPQHFGDGTRLSIL.

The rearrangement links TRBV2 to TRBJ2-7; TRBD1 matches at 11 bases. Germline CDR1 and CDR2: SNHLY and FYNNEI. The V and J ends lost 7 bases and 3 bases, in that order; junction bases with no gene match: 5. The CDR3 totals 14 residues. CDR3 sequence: CASIKGTGGYEQYF. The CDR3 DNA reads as TGTGCCAGCATAAAAGGGACAGGGGGCTACGAGCAGTACTTC.

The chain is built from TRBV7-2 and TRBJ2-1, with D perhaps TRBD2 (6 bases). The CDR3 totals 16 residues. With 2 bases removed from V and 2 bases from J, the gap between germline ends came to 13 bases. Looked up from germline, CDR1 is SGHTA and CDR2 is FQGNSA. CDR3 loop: CASSLLGEAAYNEQFF. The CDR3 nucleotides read TGTGCCAGCAGCTTATTGGGGGAGGCGGCCTACAATGAGCAGTTCTTC.

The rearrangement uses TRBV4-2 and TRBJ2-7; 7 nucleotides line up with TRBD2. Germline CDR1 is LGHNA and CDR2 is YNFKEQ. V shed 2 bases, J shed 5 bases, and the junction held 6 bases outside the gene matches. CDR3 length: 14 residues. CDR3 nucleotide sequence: TGTGCCAGCAGCCAACCGGGACTATCTAACGAGCAGTACTTC. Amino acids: CASSQPGLSNEQYF.